This T cell receptor (beta chain) was sequenced for a study of T cell changes during pregnancy in multiple sclerosis. This CDR3 comprises 16 residues. The V gene's germline CDR1 is MRHNA and CDR2 SNTAGT. J gave up 6 bases and V 0 bases, and 6 bases lay outside the gene matches. This clone has only one observation. TCRdb's table, derived via immunoSEQ multiplex PCR, lists solely in-frame clones and lacks some. The table lists around 73,000 clones, over 80% of them singletons, with 2.8% in the top ten. The chain employs TRBV6-4 and TRBJ2-1; 9 nucleotides match TRBD2. This TCR came from a female donor in good health, enrolled as a control in a pregnancy study. The sample consisted of peripheral blood, taken in the third trimester of pregnancy. As DNA, the CDR3 is TGTGCCAGCAGTGACTCTTGGAGCGGGGGGAGCAATGAGCAGTTCTTC. Amino acids: CASSDSWSGGSNEQFF.